This T cell receptor beta chain stems from a study of T cell clones after liver transplantation. Study at large: TCRbeta sequencing after a pre-transplant mixed lymphocyte reaction identified graft-donor-reactive clones, later tracked in post-transplant blood.

On this clone: The antigen remains undetermined.

Profiled with immunoSEQ multiplex PCR; TCRdb holds only in-frame clones, not every one. The sample includes 55,000 to 75,000 clones, roughly 70% seen only once; the top ten take about 2.6%. Germline lookup yields CDR1 MNHEY and CDR2 SMNVEV (reference sequence). CDR3 length: 15 amino acids. V lost 1 base and J lost 1; bases outside the gene matches: 2. Study conclusions and caveats: Low donor cell numbers restricted donor-reactive repertoire measurement in a couple of subjects.

The source is a human patient who received a liver transplant. Some T cells may be graft donor cells. The J gene is TRBJ2-3, the V gene TRBV27; 7 positions match TRBD2. The sequencing used CD4+ T cells from blood, collected at the approximately 15-month timepoint. The CDR3 spells CASSLLSGGTDTQYF. The CDR3 DNA follows: TGTGCCAGCAGTTTATTGAGCGGGGGCACAGATACGCAGTATTTT.